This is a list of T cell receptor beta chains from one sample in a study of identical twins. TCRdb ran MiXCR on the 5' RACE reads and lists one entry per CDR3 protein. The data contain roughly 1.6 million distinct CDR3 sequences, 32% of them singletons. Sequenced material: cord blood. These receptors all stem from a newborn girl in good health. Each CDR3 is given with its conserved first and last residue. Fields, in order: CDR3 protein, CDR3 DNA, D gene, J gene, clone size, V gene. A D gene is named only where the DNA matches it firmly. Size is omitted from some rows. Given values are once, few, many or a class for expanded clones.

CDR3 protein: CASSLAPGGRYEQYF
CDR3 DNA: TGTGCCAGCAGCTTAGCCCCAGGGGGCCGATACGAGCAGTACTTC
D gene: TRBD1
J gene: TRBJ2-7
clone size: few
V gene: TRBV7-2

CDR3 protein: CASRIPANTGELFF
CDR3 DNA: TGTGCCAGTAGGATCCCCGCCAACACCGGGGAGCTGTTTTTT
D gene: .
J gene: TRBJ2-2
clone size: .
V gene: TRBV19

CDR3 protein: CASSETRLSYEQYF
CDR3 DNA: TGTGCCAGCAGTGAAACTCGGCTCTCCTACGAGCAGTACTTC
D gene: .
J gene: TRBJ2-7
clone size: .
V gene: TRBV6-1

CDR3 protein: CASSPTGTGASSSYNEQFF
CDR3 DNA: TGTGCCAGCAGCCCCACCGGGACAGGGGCCTCGAGCTCCTACAATGAGCAGTTCTTC
D gene: TRBD1
J gene: TRBJ2-1
clone size: few
V gene: TRBV13

CDR3 protein: CASSLDLAGATGELFF
CDR3 DNA: TGCGCCAGCAGCTTGGATTTAGCGGGGGCGACCGGGGAGCTGTTTTTT
D gene: TRBD2
J gene: TRBJ2-2
clone size: .
V gene: TRBV5-1

CDR3 protein: CASSDRENQPQHF
CDR3 DNA: TGTGCCAGCAGTGACAGGGAAAATCAGCCCCAGCATTTT
D gene: .
J gene: TRBJ1-5
clone size: .
V gene: TRBV2

CDR3 protein: CASSLFGPRNEQYF
CDR3 DNA: TGTGCCAGCAGTTTATTTGGGCCACGGAATGAGCAGTACTTC
D gene: .
J gene: TRBJ2-5
clone size: .
V gene: TRBV12-3/TRBV12-4

CDR3 protein: CSARGGPGPNYGYTF
CDR3 DNA: TGCAGTGCTAGAGGTGGTCCGGGTCCTAACTATGGCTACACCTTC
D gene: .
J gene: TRBJ1-2
clone size: .
V gene: TRBV20-1

CDR3 protein: CASSQLRDSGLRMNTEAFF
CDR3 DNA: TGTGCCAGCAGCCAACTCCGGGACAGTGGGTTAAGAATGAACACTGAAGCTTTCTTT
D gene: TRBD1
J gene: TRBJ1-1
clone size: .
V gene: TRBV4-2

CDR3 protein: CASSNSGSTDTQYF
CDR3 DNA: TGCGCCAGCAGCAATAGCGGGAGCACAGATACGCAGTATTTT
D gene: TRBD2
J gene: TRBJ2-3
clone size: .
V gene: TRBV5-1

CDR3 protein: CSAPRAGGTDTQYF
CDR3 DNA: TGCAGTGCTCCTCGCGCCGGGGGCACAGATACGCAGTATTTT
D gene: .
J gene: TRBJ2-3
clone size: .
V gene: TRBV20-1

CDR3 protein: CASTMRTSGRSSTDTQYF
CDR3 DNA: TGTGCCAGCACCATGAGGACTAGCGGGAGATCGAGCACAGATACGCAGTATTTT
D gene: TRBD2
J gene: TRBJ2-3
clone size: few
V gene: TRBV27

CDR3 protein: CASSEARGNEQYF
CDR3 DNA: TGTGCCAGCAGTGAAGCGCGAGGGAACGAGCAGTACTTC
D gene: .
J gene: TRBJ2-7
clone size: .
V gene: TRBV2

CDR3 protein: CASSFRLDGEQFF
CDR3 DNA: TGTGCCAGCAGCTTTAGACTAGATGGTGAGCAGTTCTTC
D gene: .
J gene: TRBJ2-1
clone size: few
V gene: TRBV9

CDR3 protein: CASSPAGLYSYNEQFF
CDR3 DNA: TGTGCCAGCAGTCCAGCGGGACTATATTCCTACAATGAGCAGTTCTTC
D gene: TRBD2
J gene: TRBJ2-1
clone size: many
V gene: TRBV6-6

CDR3 protein: CSASSGLAYQETQYF
CDR3 DNA: TGCAGTGCTTCCTCGGGACTAGCCTACCAAGAGACCCAGTACTTC
D gene: TRBD2
J gene: TRBJ2-5
clone size: few
V gene: TRBV20-1

CDR3 protein: CASSLASLGPTHNEQFF
CDR3 DNA: TGTGCCAGCAGCTTAGCGTCACTTGGGCCTACTCACAATGAGCAGTTCTTC
D gene: .
J gene: TRBJ2-1
clone size: .
V gene: TRBV7-6

CDR3 protein: CATTLDNEQYF
CDR3 DNA: TGTGCCACCACCTTGGACAATGAGCAGTACTTC
D gene: .
J gene: TRBJ2-5
clone size: .
V gene: TRBV24-1

CDR3 protein: CASSRFEGQGGYTF
CDR3 DNA: TGTGCCAGCAGTCGATTCGAGGGGCAGGGGGGCTACACCTTC
D gene: .
J gene: TRBJ1-2
clone size: .
V gene: TRBV12-3/TRBV12-4

CDR3 protein: CASGSRGSSNNEQFF
CDR3 DNA: TGTGCCAGCGGGAGTCGGGGTTCTAGTAACAATGAGCAGTTCTTC
D gene: .
J gene: TRBJ2-1
clone size: .
V gene: TRBV9

CDR3 protein: CASSLTFRGQTEAFF
CDR3 DNA: TGTGCCAGCAGTCTGACGTTCCGGGGTCAAACTGAAGCTTTCTTT
D gene: .
J gene: TRBJ1-1
clone size: .
V gene: TRBV6-4

CDR3 protein: CASRVPSGRETQYF
CDR3 DNA: TGCGCCAGCAGAGTTCCTAGCGGGAGAGAGACCCAGTACTTC
D gene: TRBD2
J gene: TRBJ2-5
clone size: .
V gene: TRBV5-1

CDR3 protein: CPTSRDRGIQPQHF
CDR3 DNA: TGTCCCACCAGCAGAGATCGAGGGATTCAGCCCCAGCATTTT
D gene: .
J gene: TRBJ1-5
clone size: .
V gene: TRBV15

CDR3 protein: CASSINWGGTYEQYF
CDR3 DNA: TGTGCCAGTAGTATTAATTGGGGTGGGACCTACGAGCAGTACTTC
D gene: .
J gene: TRBJ2-7
clone size: .
V gene: TRBV19

CDR3 protein: CASRSYVGPNTGELFF
CDR3 DNA: TGTGCCAGCAGGTCCTACGTGGGGCCCAACACCGGGGAGCTGTTTTTT
D gene: .
J gene: TRBJ2-2
clone size: few
V gene: TRBV7-9

CDR3 protein: CASSQWGRNRSYNSPLHF
CDR3 DNA: TGTGCCAGCAGCCAATGGGGGCGGAATAGGTCCTATAATTCACCCCTCCACTTT
D gene: .
J gene: TRBJ1-6
clone size: few
V gene: TRBV14

CDR3 protein: CSVEVGGGPVTGELFF
CDR3 DNA: TGCAGCGTTGAAGTAGGGGGGGGGCCGGTTACCGGGGAGCTGTTTTTT
D gene: .
J gene: TRBJ2-2
clone size: once
V gene: TRBV29-1

CDR3 protein: CASSQGLPYNEQFF
CDR3 DNA: TGTGCCAGCAGCCAAGGTCTTCCCTACAATGAGCAGTTCTTC
D gene: .
J gene: TRBJ2-1
clone size: .
V gene: TRBV3-1

CDR3 protein: CASSPAGTLFPYEQYF
CDR3 DNA: TGTGCCAGCAGCCCTGCCGGGACGCTGTTCCCCTACGAGCAGTACTTC
D gene: .
J gene: TRBJ2-7
clone size: few
V gene: TRBV27

CDR3 protein: CATSPGAGSDQPQHF
CDR3 DNA: TGTGCCACCAGTCCGGGGGCAGGGTCTGATCAGCCCCAGCATTTT
D gene: .
J gene: TRBJ1-5
clone size: .
V gene: TRBV24-1

CDR3 protein: CASSLEQGWMNTEAFF
CDR3 DNA: TGTGCCAGCAGCTTAGAACAGGGCTGGATGAACACTGAAGCTTTCTTT
D gene: .
J gene: TRBJ1-1
clone size: .
V gene: TRBV7-6

CDR3 protein: CASSFLINTDTQYF
CDR3 DNA: TGTGCCAGCAGTTTCCTTATTAACACAGATACGCAGTATTTT
D gene: .
J gene: TRBJ2-3
clone size: .
V gene: TRBV28

CDR3 protein: CANSYQGQGDGYTF
CDR3 DNA: TGTGCCAACAGTTACCAGGGACAGGGGGACGGCTACACCTTC
D gene: TRBD1
J gene: TRBJ1-2
clone size: once
V gene: TRBV6-5

CDR3 protein: CSAQPGHTYQPQHF
CDR3 DNA: TGCAGTGCTCAACCGGGACATACGTATCAGCCCCAGCATTTT
D gene: .
J gene: TRBJ1-5
clone size: .
V gene: TRBV20-1

CDR3 protein: CASAGPFDEQYF
CDR3 DNA: TGTGCCAGCGCGGGACCTTTCGATGAGCAGTACTTC
D gene: .
J gene: TRBJ2-5
clone size: few
V gene: TRBV25-1

CDR3 protein: CASRTGSPLHF
CDR3 DNA: TGTGCCAGCAGGACAGGTTCACCCCTCCACTTT
D gene: .
J gene: TRBJ1-6
clone size: .
V gene: TRBV6-1

CDR3 protein: CASSLGEAGMNTEAFF
CDR3 DNA: TGTGCCAGCAGCTTAGGGGAGGCAGGGATGAACACTGAAGCTTTCTTT
D gene: .
J gene: TRBJ1-1
clone size: once
V gene: TRBV7-2

CDR3 protein: CASSLAQDTSTDTQYF
CDR3 DNA: TGCGCCAGCAGCTTGGCCCAGGACACTAGCACAGATACGCAGTATTTT
D gene: .
J gene: TRBJ2-3
clone size: .
V gene: TRBV5-1